This T cell receptor beta chain comes out of a study of T cell responses to AZD1222 COVID-19 vaccine. The study's findings and limits: Vaccine-associated CD4 TCRs spanned spike, dominant at 160-218 and 743-854. Females outnumbered males among donors, who were mostly white British; clonal diversity was possibly underestimated.

Second-dose timings of about 4 or about 12 weeks were pooled. Measured with immunoSEQ multiplex PCR; TCRdb has only the in-frame clones, and not every one. This sample yields over 130,000 clones, of which roughly 92% are seen a single time; 3.6% belongs to the top ten. About this clone itself: Its antigen remains unknown.

The CDR3 consists of 15 residues. Germline values: CDR1 SEHNR, CDR2 FQNEAQ (reference sequence). The junction had 3 bases not matched to a gene; V was cut back by 4 bases and J by 1 base. Sequencing was performed on peripheral blood, taken 28 days after the second AZD1222 dose. This clonotype was sampled from an adult who received the AZD1222 COVID-19 vaccine. The chain combines TRBV7-9 with TRBJ2-1; 8 bases agree with TRBD1. In DNA, the CDR3 is TGTGCCAGCAGCTCCGACAGGGGATCCTACAATGAGCAGTTCTTC. This sequence encodes CASSSDRGSYNEQFF.